This entry features one TCR beta chain sequence. Its antigen remains unidentified. The germline gene is not matched at one end of the junction; a read error may be the cause. This sample was taken from a study of tumor-infiltrating lymphocytes in primary liver carcinoma. The CDR3 loop spans 14 amino acids. From germline, CDR1 is WSHSY and CDR2 SAAADI. Study outcomes and limitations: Blood trailed tumors significantly in top-250-clone fraction (p = 0.039). In tumor-adjacent and tumor-blood pairs, overlap was lower than in tumor region pairs.

Reverse transcription of roughly 0.45 ug total RNA with a constant-region primer produced TCR beta cDNA. What produced the TCR beta libraries was three nested multiplex PCR rounds using slightly modified ARM-PCR. TRBV1-TRBV30 forward and Cbeta reverse primers drove the first two approximately 10-cycle rounds. From the multiplex PCR reads, TCRdb called clonotypes with MiXCR, one entry per CDR3 protein. There are fewer than 80,000 distinct CDR3 sequences in the sample; 69% occur only once, and less than 30% lies in the top ten. DNA and RNA were both co-extracted from roughly 18-30 mg of bulk tissue that had not been sorted.

The sequencing input was tumor-adjacent normal liver tissue. This rearrangement joins TRBV10-2 to TRBJ2-7; 9 bases are a match to TRBD1. This clonotype originated in a man aged 40-50 years with primary liver carcinoma and hepatitis B virus infection. The CDR3 DNA reads as TGCGTCAGCAGTACAGGGGGCCAATCCTACGAGCAGTACTTC. Encoded protein: CVSSTGGQSYEQYF.